This TCR beta chain was sequenced for a study of shared clonotypes between healthy human individuals. Study-wide results and limits: Naive subsets tended to show greater estimated richness than memory subsets. With a handful of donors compared, about 5% of naive CD4 clonotypes were shared.

The CDR3 is made up of 15 amino acids. CDR1 and CDR2 from the germline V gene are SGHRS and YFSETQ. V was shortened by 4 bases and J by 0 bases, with 8 bases between the two germline ends. The authors split each subset's genomic DNA evenly across several immunoSEQ plates. Sequencing used immunoSEQ multiplex PCR; TCRdb keeps in-frame clones, though not all of them. The table shows roughly 2,300,000 clones, with around 92% occurring only once. A word on this clone: Its antigen is undetermined.

The V gene is TRBV5-1, the J gene TRBJ2-6; no definite D call. The sequence was obtained from a man between 18 and 35 years old in good health. Some clones in this sample may be carry-over from other donors' samples. The specimen was naive CD4+ T cells from PBMCs. Subset of the sample: CD45RA+ positively selected. This chain's CDR3 is CASSPVSSGANVLTF. The CDR3 DNA is TGCGCCAGCAGCCCGGTAAGCTCTGGGGCCAACGTCCTGACTTTC.